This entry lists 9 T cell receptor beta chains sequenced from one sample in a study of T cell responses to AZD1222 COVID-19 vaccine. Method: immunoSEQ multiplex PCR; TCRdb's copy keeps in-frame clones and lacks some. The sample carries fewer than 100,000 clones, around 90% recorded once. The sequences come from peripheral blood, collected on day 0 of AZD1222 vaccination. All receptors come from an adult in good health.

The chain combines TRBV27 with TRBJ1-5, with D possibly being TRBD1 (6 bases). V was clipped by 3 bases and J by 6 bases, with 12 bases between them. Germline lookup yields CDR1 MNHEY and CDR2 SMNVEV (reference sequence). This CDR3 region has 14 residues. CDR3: CASSLGGAGQPQHF. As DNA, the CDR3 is TGTGCCAGCAGTTTGGGGGGGGCAGGTCAGCCCCAGCATTTT.

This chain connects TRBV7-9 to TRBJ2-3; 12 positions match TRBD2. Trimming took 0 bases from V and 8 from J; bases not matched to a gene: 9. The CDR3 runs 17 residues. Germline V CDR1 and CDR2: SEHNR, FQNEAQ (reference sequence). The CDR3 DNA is TGTGCCAGCAGCTTAGCGACTAGCGGGGGCGGGGCAGGTACGCAGTATTTT. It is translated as CASSLATSGGGAGTQYF.

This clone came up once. As DNA, the CDR3 is TGTGCCAGCAGCGGGGGGACAGGGTTGGAGACCAAAAACATTCAGTACTTC. Translated, it gives CASSGGTGLETKNIQYF. The rearrangement joins TRBV9 to TRBJ2-4; the match to TRBD1 covers 9 bases. CDR3 size: 17 residues. J lost 2 bases, V lost 3 bases, and 9 bases had no gene match. Germline V gene data show CDR1 as SGDLS and CDR2 as YYNGEE.

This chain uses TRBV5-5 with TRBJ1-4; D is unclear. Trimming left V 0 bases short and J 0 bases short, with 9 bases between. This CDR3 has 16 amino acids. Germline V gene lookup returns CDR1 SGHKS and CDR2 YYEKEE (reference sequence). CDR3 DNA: TGTGCCAGCAGCTTGGGACTCGGGACAACTAATGAAAAACTGTTTTTT. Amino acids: CASSLGLGTTNEKLFF.

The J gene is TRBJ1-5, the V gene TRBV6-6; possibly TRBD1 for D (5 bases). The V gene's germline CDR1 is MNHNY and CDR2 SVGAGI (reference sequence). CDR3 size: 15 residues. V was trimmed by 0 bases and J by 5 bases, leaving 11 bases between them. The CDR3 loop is CASSYSTAGDQPQHF. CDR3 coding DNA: TGTGCCAGCAGTTACTCCACAGCGGGGGATCAGCCCCAGCATTTT.

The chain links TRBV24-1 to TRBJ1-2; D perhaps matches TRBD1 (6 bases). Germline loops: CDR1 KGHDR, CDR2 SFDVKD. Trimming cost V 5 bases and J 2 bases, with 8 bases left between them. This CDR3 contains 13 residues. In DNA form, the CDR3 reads TGTGCCACCAGTGGTGGACAGAACTATGGCTACACCTTC. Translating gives CATSGGQNYGYTF.

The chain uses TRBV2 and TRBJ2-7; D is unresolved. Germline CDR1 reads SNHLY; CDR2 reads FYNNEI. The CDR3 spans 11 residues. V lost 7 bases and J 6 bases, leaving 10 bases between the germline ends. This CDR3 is CASNIGSEQYF. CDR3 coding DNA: TGTGCCAGCAATATTGGTAGCGAGCAGTACTTC. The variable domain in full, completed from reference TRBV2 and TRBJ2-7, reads EPEVTQTPSHQVTQMGQEVILRCVPISNHLYFYWYRQILGQKVEFLVSFYNNEISEKSEIFDDQFSVERPDGSNFTLKIRSTKLEDSAMYFCASNIGSEQYFGPGTRLTVT.

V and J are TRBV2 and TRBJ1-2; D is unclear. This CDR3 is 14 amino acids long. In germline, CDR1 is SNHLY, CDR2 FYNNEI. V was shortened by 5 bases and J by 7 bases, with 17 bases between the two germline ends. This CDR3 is CASSLGPGLVGYTF. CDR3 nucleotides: TGTGCCAGCAGTCTCGGACCGGGCCTCGTTGGCTACACCTTC.

The CDR3 spells CASSNTRVSGNTIYF. CDR3 nucleotides: TGTGCCAGCAGCAACACCAGGGTCTCTGGAAACACCATATATTTT. The V call is TRBV7-9, the J call TRBJ1-3; D is possibly TRBD1 (5 bases). Germline V gene lookup returns CDR1 SEHNR and CDR2 FQNEAQ (reference sequence). Trimming cost V 5 bases and J 0 bases, with 11 bases left between them. CDR3 length: 15 amino acids.